These 29 T cell receptor beta chains share one sample of origin, sequenced in a study of monozygotic twins with inflammatory bowel disease. TCRdb reprocessed the 5' RACE reads, with one entry per CDR3 protein and no DNA. This sample's table has approximately 400,000 distinct CDR3 sequences. The source material was blood. These receptors originate from a human donor with ulcerative colitis or Crohn's disease, or a healthy co-twin of an affected twin (not recorded which).

V usage is TRBV7-8 and J usage is TRBJ1-4; no DNA is available, so the TRBD1 call from TCRdb remains unchecked. This CDR3 comprises 16 residues. Germline-derived CDR1 and CDR2 are SGHVS and FQNEAQ. The CDR3 sequence is CASSAPVTDFAEKLFF.

The CDR3 region is CATSDAGQGADEQFF. The chain couples TRBV24-1 to TRBJ2-1; the TCRdb D gene call, TRBD1, has no DNA to confirm it. The CDR3 is made up of 15 amino acids. The germline V gene has CDR1 KGHDR and CDR2 SFDVKD.

This chain joins TRBV5-1 and TRBJ2-7. Germline CDR1 and CDR2: SGHRS and YFSETQ. The CDR3 spans 14 residues. This CDR3 is CASSLRANPYEQYF.

The genes are TRBV6-1 and TRBJ2-7; TCRdb outputs TRBD2, but without DNA this stays unchecked. Germline CDR1 and CDR2: MNHNS and SASEGT. The CDR3 runs 16 residues. CDR3 loop: CASSRTSGSLAREQYF.

This chain uses TRBV6-1 with TRBJ1-1; TCRdb outputs TRBD1, but without DNA this stays unchecked. Germline assignment: CDR1 MNHNS and CDR2 SASEGT. CDR3 length equals 15 residues. The CDR3 reads CASSERGPEFLEAFF.

The chain employs TRBV4-1 and TRBJ2-7. CDR3 length: 13 amino acids. Per the germline V gene, CDR1 is MGHRA and CDR2 is YSYEKL. The chain's CDR3 is CASSQDIRYEQYF.

The rearrangement joins TRBV7-9 to TRBJ2-5; the D call from TCRdb, TRBD2, cannot be confirmed without DNA. CDR1 is SEHNR and CDR2 is FQNEAQ in the germline V gene (reference sequence). The CDR3 is 15 amino acids. The CDR3 loop reads CASSLEAAFTETQYF.

J is TRBJ2-7 and V is TRBV4-3; lacking DNA, the TRBD2 call made by TCRdb goes unchecked. CDR3 size: 15 residues. The germline CDR1 and CDR2 sequences are LGHNA and YSLEER. The CDR3 reads CASSQGSSASYEQYF.

The chain joins TRBV7-9 to TRBJ2-7; TCRdb returns TRBD1, unconfirmable since there is no DNA. The CDR3 length is 15 residues. Germline assignment: CDR1 SEHNR and CDR2 FQNEAQ (reference sequence). The CDR3 reads CASSLSGAGIYEQYF.

The chain uses TRBV7-9 and TRBJ1-1; with no DNA, the TCRdb D assignment of TRBD1 cannot be verified. The V gene's germline CDR1 is SEHNR and CDR2 FQNEAQ (reference sequence). The CDR3 consists of 13 residues. CDR3 in amino acids: CASSDRVYTEAFF.

CDR3 region: CASNSLSGTSDEQYF. This chain uses TRBV12-3 or TRBV12-4 with TRBJ2-7; TCRdb calls TRBD2, which cannot be checked without DNA. The CDR3 covers 15 residues.

The V call is TRBV29-1, the J call TRBJ1-2; the TCRdb D gene call, TRBD1, has no DNA to confirm it. Germline loops: CDR1 SQVTM, CDR2 ANQGSEA. The CDR3 extends over 15 amino acids. CDR3 protein: CSVKPGQGIEEGYTF.

The V and J genes are TRBV4-2 and TRBJ2-3; checking the TCRdb D call of TRBD1 is not possible without DNA. There are 14 residues in the CDR3. CDR1 is LGHNA and CDR2 is YNFKEQ in the germline V gene. The CDR3 loop reads CASSQHDRADTQYF.

V is TRBV29-1 and J is TRBJ2-7; TCRdb's D call of TRBD1 is untestable without DNA. Germline values: CDR1 SQVTM, CDR2 ANQGSEA. This CDR3 region has 12 residues. CDR3 region: CSFRTGGNEQYF.

The chain employs TRBV27 and TRBJ2-7; lacking DNA, the TRBD1 call made by TCRdb goes unchecked. The CDR3 loop spans 16 amino acids. Germline values: CDR1 MNHEY, CDR2 SMNVEV (reference sequence). The CDR3: CASSLGGQGVSYEQYF.

The chain joins TRBV18 to TRBJ2-7; TCRdb outputs TRBD1, but without DNA this stays unchecked. The CDR3 length is 14 residues. Germline V gene lookup returns CDR1 KGHSH and CDR2 LQKENI. The CDR3 loop is CASSLDRWTYEQYF.

The chain has TRBV6-5 and TRBJ1-2; TCRdb reports TRBD1, a call that lacks DNA to check it against. The CDR3 covers 13 residues. Germline lookup yields CDR1 MNHEY and CDR2 SVGAGI. The CDR3 protein is CASSIDRDYGYTF.

The chain employs TRBV7-9 and TRBJ2-7; TCRdb indicates TRBD2, and absent DNA this call remains unverified. The CDR3 runs 15 residues. Per the germline V gene, CDR1 is SEHNR and CDR2 is FQNEAQ (reference sequence). CDR3 sequence: CASSLGTAASYEQYF.

The chain joins TRBV7-7 to TRBJ1-4; the D call from TCRdb, TRBD1, cannot be confirmed without DNA. The CDR3 loop spans 14 amino acids. Germline V CDR1 and CDR2: SSHAT, FNYEAQ (reference sequence). The CDR3 reads CASSPGDGVGELFF.

This rearrangement joins TRBV5-1 to TRBJ2-5; TCRdb indicates TRBD2, and absent DNA this call remains unverified. CDR1 and CDR2 (germline): SGHRS, YFSETQ. The CDR3 length is 16 residues. The CDR3 is CASSLGDYPYQETQYF.

The chain couples TRBV4-2 to TRBJ2-3; TCRdb's D gene call, TRBD1, goes unchecked for lack of DNA. This CDR3 has 15 amino acids. In germline, CDR1 is LGHNA, CDR2 YNFKEQ. The CDR3 loop is CASSQVTGAGDTQYF.

V usage is TRBV11-2 and J usage is TRBJ1-4; TCRdb's D call of TRBD1 is untestable without DNA. This CDR3 contains 16 residues. Germline V gives CDR1 SGHAT, CDR2 FQNNGV. CDR3 sequence: CASRPIKGGVDEKLFF.

The genes are TRBV29-1 and TRBJ1-4. The length of the CDR3 is 15 residues. Germline CDR1 is SQVTM and CDR2 is ANQGSEA. The CDR3 spells CSVSFGVGVNEKLFF.

The rearrangement uses TRBV29-1 and TRBJ2-7; the D call from TCRdb, TRBD2, cannot be confirmed without DNA. The CDR3 is 15 amino acids. Germline V lookup: CDR1 SQVTM, CDR2 ANQGSEA. The CDR3 sequence: CSVEDASGGAREQYF.

The chain links TRBV10-3 to TRBJ1-5. Germline V gene lookup returns CDR1 ENHRY and CDR2 SYGVKD. The CDR3 has 14 residues. The CDR3 here is CAISEKRGNQPQHF.

The rearrangement joins TRBV18 to TRBJ2-5; the TRBD2 assignment by TCRdb is unverifiable without DNA. The CDR3 runs 15 residues. Germline-derived CDR1 and CDR2 are KGHSH and LQKENI. CDR3 in amino acids: CASSPRTWGQETQYF.

The chain joins TRBV20-1 to TRBJ2-7. Per germline, CDR1 DFQATT and CDR2 SNEGSKA (reference sequence). The CDR3 is made up of 14 amino acids. CDR3: CSATLPRDSYEQYF.

The chain employs TRBV4-1 and TRBJ2-2; the D call of TRBD2 rests on TCRdb alone, since no DNA is present to check it. The CDR3 length is 14 residues. From germline, CDR1 is MGHRA and CDR2 YSYEKL. The CDR3 loop reads CASSKLAGDRELFF.

The rearrangement links TRBV24-1 to TRBJ1-5; TCRdb calls TRBD1, which cannot be checked without DNA. The germline gives CDR1 KGHDR, CDR2 SFDVKD. The CDR3 runs 14 residues. CDR3 loop: CATPRQGMDQPQHF.